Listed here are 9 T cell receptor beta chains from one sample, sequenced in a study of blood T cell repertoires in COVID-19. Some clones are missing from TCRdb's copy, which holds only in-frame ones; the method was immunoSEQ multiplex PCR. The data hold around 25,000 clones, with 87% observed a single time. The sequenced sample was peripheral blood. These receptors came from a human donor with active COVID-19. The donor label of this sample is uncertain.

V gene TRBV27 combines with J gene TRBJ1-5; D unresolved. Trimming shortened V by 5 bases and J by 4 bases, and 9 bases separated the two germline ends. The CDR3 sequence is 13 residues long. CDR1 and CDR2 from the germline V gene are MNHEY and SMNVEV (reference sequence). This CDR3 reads CASSHSENQPQHF. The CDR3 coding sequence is TGTGCCAGCAGTCATTCGGAGAATCAGCCCCAGCATTTT.

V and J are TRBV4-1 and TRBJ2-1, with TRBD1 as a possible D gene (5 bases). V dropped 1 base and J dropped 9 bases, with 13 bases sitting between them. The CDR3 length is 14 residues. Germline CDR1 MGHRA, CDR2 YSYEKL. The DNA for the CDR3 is TGCGCCAGCAGCCAAGTCCACACAGGTAGTGAGCAGTTCTTC. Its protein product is CASSQVHTGSEQFF.

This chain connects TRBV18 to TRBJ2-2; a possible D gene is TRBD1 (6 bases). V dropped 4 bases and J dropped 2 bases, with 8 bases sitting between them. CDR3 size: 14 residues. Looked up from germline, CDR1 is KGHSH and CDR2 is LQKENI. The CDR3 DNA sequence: TGTGCCAGCTCACGGGGACACAACACCGGGGAGCTGTTTTTT. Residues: CASSRGHNTGELFF.

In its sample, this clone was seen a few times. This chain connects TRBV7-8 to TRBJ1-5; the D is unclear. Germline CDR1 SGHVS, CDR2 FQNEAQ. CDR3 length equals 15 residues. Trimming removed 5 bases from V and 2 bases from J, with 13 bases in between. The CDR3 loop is CASSPPRARNQPQHF. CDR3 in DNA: TGTGCCAGCAGCCCCCCGAGGGCCCGCAATCAGCCCCAGCATTTT.

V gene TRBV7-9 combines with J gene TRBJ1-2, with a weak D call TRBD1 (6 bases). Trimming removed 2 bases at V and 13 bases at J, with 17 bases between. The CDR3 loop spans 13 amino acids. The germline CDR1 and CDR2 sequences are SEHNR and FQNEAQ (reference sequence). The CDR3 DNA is TGTGCCAGCAGCTTACCTACACAGGGTTTGGGCACCTTC. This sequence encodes CASSLPTQGLGTF.

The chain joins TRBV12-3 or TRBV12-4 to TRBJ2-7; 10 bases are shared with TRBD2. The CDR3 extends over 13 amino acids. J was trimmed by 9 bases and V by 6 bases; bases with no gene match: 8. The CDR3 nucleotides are TGTGCCAGCAGGATGACTAGCGGGTCCTTGCAGTACTTC. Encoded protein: CASRMTSGSLQYF.

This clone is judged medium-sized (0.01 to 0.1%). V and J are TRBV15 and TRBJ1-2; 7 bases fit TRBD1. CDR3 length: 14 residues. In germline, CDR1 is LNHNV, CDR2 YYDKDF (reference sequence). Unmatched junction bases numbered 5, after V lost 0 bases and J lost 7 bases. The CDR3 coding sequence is TGTGCCACCAGCAGAGATAAAGGGGGCGGTGGCTACACCTTC. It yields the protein CATSRDKGGGGYTF.

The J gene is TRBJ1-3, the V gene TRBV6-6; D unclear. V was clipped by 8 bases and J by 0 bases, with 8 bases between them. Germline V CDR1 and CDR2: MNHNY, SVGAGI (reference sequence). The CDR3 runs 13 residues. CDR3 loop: CASHLVSGNTIYF. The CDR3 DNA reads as TGTGCCAGCCATTTAGTCTCTGGAAACACCATATATTTT.

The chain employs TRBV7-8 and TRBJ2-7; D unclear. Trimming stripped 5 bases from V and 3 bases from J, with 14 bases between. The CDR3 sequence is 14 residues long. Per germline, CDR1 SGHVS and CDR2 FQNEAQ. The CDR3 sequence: CASSPTPQIYEQYF. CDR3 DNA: TGTGCCAGCAGCCCCACCCCCCAGATCTACGAGCAGTACTTC.